These 7 T cell receptor beta chains share one sample of origin, sequenced in a study of blood T cell repertoires in COVID-19. TCRdb's copy holds only in-frame clones and misses some; the assay was immunoSEQ multiplex PCR. The top ten hold around 6.7% of the sample, which has some 180,000 clones, 65% to 85% seen once. The material sequenced was peripheral blood. All receptors come from a middle-aged woman with COVID-19, enrolled during active disease.

This sequence joins TRBV19 and TRBJ1-2; weak D call: TRBD1 (5 bases). The germline V gene has CDR1 LNHDA and CDR2 SQIVND (reference sequence). The CDR3 extends over 10 amino acids. CDR3 sequence (DNA): TGTGCAGGCCCGGGGGTTGGCTACACCTTC. It encodes CAGPGVGYTF.

The chain couples TRBV10-1 to TRBJ1-2; TRBD1 agrees at 7 bases. V shed 2 bases and J 6 bases; nucleotides not matched to a gene: 3. This CDR3 comprises 13 residues. Germline V gives CDR1 WNHNN, CDR2 SYGVQD (reference sequence). The CDR3 sequence: CASSEKGANGYTF. The CDR3 DNA is TGCGCCAGCAGTGAGAAGGGGGCTAATGGCTACACCTTC.

The chain has TRBV28 and TRBJ2-4; D remains unclear. CDR3 size: 14 residues. Per germline, CDR1 MDHEN and CDR2 SYDVKM. Trimming took off 5 bases at V and 0 bases at J, with 8 bases between the two ends. The CDR3 loop reads CASSNTLAKNIQYF. CDR3 nucleotides: TGTGCCAGCAGTAATACTTTAGCCAAAAACATTCAGTACTTC.

The chain is built from TRBV27 and TRBJ2-7; 9 nucleotides align to TRBD2. The germline V gene encodes CDR1 MNHEY and CDR2 SMNVEV (reference sequence). CDR3 length: 13 amino acids. With V trimmed by 6 bases and J by 2 bases, 2 bases remained unmatched. The CDR3 reads CASRLAGAYEQYF. The DNA for the CDR3 is TGTGCCAGCAGGTTAGCGGGAGCCTACGAGCAGTACTTC.

The gene calls are TRBV24-1 and TRBJ2-6; 8 bases are a match to TRBD1. CDR1 and CDR2 (germline): KGHDR, SFDVKD. Germline trimming cut 4 bases from V and 3 bases from J; bases unmatched to any gene: 7. The length of the CDR3 is 17 residues. DNA for the CDR3: TGTGCCACCAGTGACGGACAGGGAGATGATGGGGCCAACGTCCTGACTTTC. Translating gives CATSDGQGDDGANVLTF.

DNA for the CDR3: TGTGCCAGCAGCCCCGACCGTTGGACTAGCGGGCATACCTACGAGCAGTACTTC. Its protein product is CASSPDRWTSGHTYEQYF. The chain carries TRBV13 and TRBJ2-7; 11 bases map to TRBD2. The CDR3 spans 18 residues. Germline CDR1 PRHDT, CDR2 FYEKMQ (reference sequence). V shed 5 bases, J shed 2 bases, and the junction held 14 bases outside the gene matches.

This clone was detected once. The chain carries TRBV7-9 and TRBJ1-2; D is unclear. The germline gives CDR1 SEHNR, CDR2 FQNEAQ (reference sequence). The CDR3 loop spans 15 amino acids. Deletions cut 6 bases from V and 0 bases from J, with 14 bases between. The CDR3 loop is CASSQTQHANYGYTF. The CDR3 DNA sequence: TGTGCCAGCAGTCAAACCCAACACGCTAACTATGGCTACACCTTC.